The following is a T cell receptor beta chain sequence with its context. No antigen is known for it. The entry originates in a study of siplizumab effects on memory and regulatory T cells. Regarding the study as a whole: Sequences below about 10^-5 frequency were poorly captured, limiting mapping of alloreactive clones. The study found naive T cells seemingly more diverse than memory cells and seemingly major alloresponse contributors.

TCRdb keeps only in-frame clones here, not all; method: immunoSEQ multiplex PCR. Here the sample spans approximately 92,000 clones, around 94% being singletons. Looked up from germline, CDR1 is SNHLY and CDR2 is FYNNEI. The length of the CDR3 is 16 residues. V shed 5 bases, J shed 5 bases, and the junction held 4 bases outside the gene matches. This TCR was recovered from a human donor in good health. The sequenced sample consisted of non-Treg CD4+ T cells sorted from blood. This chain connects TRBV2 to TRBJ2-2, with 14 bases lining up with TRBD2. The CDR3 DNA reads TGTGCCAGCAGTCCAGGACTAGCGGGAGGAACCGGGGAGCTGTTTTTT. Its protein product is CASSPGLAGGTGELFF.